The subject of this entry is one T cell receptor (beta chain). Its antigen is currently unknown. The data belong to a study of shared clonotypes between healthy human individuals. Study as a whole: Contributing individuals were a couple of females and a few males aged 18 to 49. General observations from the study: The study sampled only blood, and tissue repertoires likely differ.

V lost 5 bases to trimming and J lost 5 bases, with 13 bases between them. Germline V gene lookup returns CDR1 MDHEN and CDR2 SYDVKM. This CDR3 has 13 residues. The method was immunoSEQ multiplex PCR; TCRdb's version includes in-frame clones alone and lacks a portion of them. In the table there are 2.5 million or so clones, more than 80% of which are singletons. Splitting the CD4+ cells yielded a CD45RA+ naive subset and a CD45RA-negative memory subset. The receptor comes from a man aged 18 to 35 in good health. The V call is TRBV28, the J call TRBJ2-7; tentatively, D is TRBD1 or TRBD2 (6 bases each). Sequenced material: naive CD4+ T cells sorted from blood. Subset reported: CD45RA+ positively selected. The CDR3 spells CASSPPGAHEQYF. The CDR3 DNA reads TGTGCCAGCAGTCCCCCGGGGGCTCACGAGCAGTACTTC.